This T cell receptor (beta chain) was retrieved from a study of Graves' ophthalmopathy and Graves' hyperthyroidism. As for this clonotype: A much more abundant neighbour one base away suggests this may be a read error.

V was cut by 5 bases and J by 3 bases, with 16 bases left in between. The germline V gene encodes CDR1 SGHTA and CDR2 FQGNSA. CDR3 length equals 15 residues. Amplification from RNA transcripts yielded the TCR beta CDR3 regions. The first-round RT-PCR employed HTBI primers together with the Qiagen OneStep RT-PCR kit. A multiplex PCR was then performed as the second round. In TCRdb, the multiplex PCR reads were re-called with MiXCR into one record per CDR3 protein. Of 500,000 to 700,000 distinct CDR3 sequences detected, approximately 35% appear once; the ten largest clones hold around 4.6%. The chain uses TRBV7-2 and TRBJ1-1; D may be TRBD1 (6 bases). What was sequenced was peripheral blood or thyroid tissue (not recorded which). The TCR comes from an adult man with Graves' hyperthyroidism. In DNA, the CDR3 is TGTGCCAGCAGCCTCCTCAGGGGACGCGACACTGAAGCTTTCTTT. Amino acid sequence: CASSLLRGRDTEAFF.